One and the same sample provided the 11 T cell receptor beta chains below, sequenced in a study of T cell responses to AZD1222 COVID-19 vaccine. Sequenced by immunoSEQ multiplex PCR; TCRdb stores in-frame clones only, minus some. Here the sample spans more than 75,000 clones, 83% being singletons. The sample was peripheral blood, taken 28 days after the second AZD1222 dose. The receptors here all came from an adult who received the AZD1222 COVID-19 vaccine.

In its sample, this clone was seen a few times. The chain couples TRBV28 to TRBJ2-2, with D maybe TRBD1 (5 bases). V was clipped by 5 bases and J by 2 bases, with 12 bases between them. Germline assignment: CDR1 MDHEN and CDR2 SYDVKM. The CDR3 covers 15 residues. CDR3 nucleotides: TGTGCCAGCAGTGTATTCAGGGTAAACACCGGGGAGCTGTTTTTT. This gives the protein CASSVFRVNTGELFF.

The chain's CDR3 is CASSRGAGAAELFF. The CDR3 DNA sequence: TGTGCCAGCAGCCGAGGGGCAGGCGCCGCGGAACTGTTTTTT. This chain joins TRBV9 and TRBJ1-4; a possible D gene is TRBD1 (5 bases). The ends were cut back, 4 bases at V and 12 bases at J, with 19 bases in the middle. The germline V gene has CDR1 SGDLS and CDR2 YYNGEE. The CDR3 consists of 14 residues.

In DNA form, the CDR3 reads TGTGCCAGCAGTTTATCCTGGGGATCGTTATATGGCTACACCTTC. Encoded protein: CASSLSWGSLYGYTF. The chain links TRBV27 to TRBJ1-2; the D is unclear. Trimming removed 0 bases from V and 5 bases from J, with 13 bases in between. Per germline, CDR1 MNHEY and CDR2 SMNVEV (reference sequence). This CDR3 comprises 15 residues.

The rearrangement uses TRBV24-1 and TRBJ1-2; 7 bases match TRBD1. V lost 7 bases, J lost 8 bases, and 9 bases stayed unmatched. This CDR3 spans 13 amino acids. CDR1 and CDR2 from the germline V gene are KGHDR and SFDVKD. The CDR3 loop is CATRDRDVEGYTF. The CDR3, as DNA: TGTGCCACCAGAGACAGGGACGTCGAAGGCTACACCTTC.

The rearrangement uses TRBV27 and TRBJ2-1; TRBD2 aligns across 7 bases. This CDR3 spans 14 amino acids. The V segment lost 4 bases and the J segment 9 bases; nucleotides outside the gene matches: 9. CDR1 and CDR2 (germline): MNHEY, SMNVEV (reference sequence). The CDR3 spells CASSSFAGVGEQFF. In DNA, the CDR3 is TGTGCCAGCAGTTCGTTCGCGGGAGTGGGTGAGCAGTTCTTC.

This rearrangement joins TRBV12-3 or TRBV12-4 to TRBJ1-2; tentative D call: TRBD1 (5 bases). The germline V and J ends were trimmed by 7 bases and 6 bases, with 15 bases remaining between them. This CDR3 has 13 residues. The CDR3 spells CASTLWGTDGYTF. DNA for the CDR3: TGTGCCAGCACCCTTTGGGGGACCGATGGCTACACCTTC.

The chain is built from TRBV6-5 and TRBJ2-1; 7 bases are shared with TRBD1. The germline V gene has CDR1 MNHEY and CDR2 SVGAGI. V dropped 2 bases and J dropped 8; count of bases not matched to a gene: 9. The CDR3 is 15 residues long. In nucleotides, the CDR3 is TGTGCCAGCAGTTACACCCTACAGGGGTCAGATGAGCAGTTCTTC. Translating gives CASSYTLQGSDEQFF.

V gene TRBV30 combines with J gene TRBJ1-5, with a weak D call TRBD1 (5 bases). CDR1 is GTSNPN, CDR2 SVGIG, per germline (reference sequence). The CDR3 is 17 amino acids. The ends were cut back, 0 bases at V and 2 bases at J, with 17 bases in the middle. CDR3 in DNA: TGTGCCTGGAGTGTACGCCAGGGTGGGGTCGGCAATCAGCCCCAGCATTTT. This sequence encodes CAWSVRQGGVGNQPQHF.

Here the CDR3 reads CASSISGVSSYEQYF. The CDR3 nucleotides read TGTGCCAGCAGCATATCAGGGGTAAGCTCCTACGAGCAGTACTTC. The rearrangement uses TRBV6-5 and TRBJ2-7; tentatively, D is TRBD1 (6 bases). Looked up from germline, CDR1 is MNHEY and CDR2 is SVGAGI. This CDR3 contains 15 residues. V lost 6 bases and J lost 0, with 15 bases in between.

The chain uses TRBV19 and TRBJ1-5; 11 bases align to TRBD1. Germline CDR1 reads LNHDA; CDR2 reads SQIVND (reference sequence). The junction had 5 bases not matched to a gene; V was cut back by 3 bases and J by 7 bases. The CDR3 has 15 residues. CDR3 sequence reads: CASSIGQGAYQPQHF. The CDR3 DNA sequence: TGTGCCAGTAGTATTGGACAGGGGGCATACCAGCCCCAGCATTTT.

The chain recombines TRBV7-9 with TRBJ2-3, with 8 bases lining up with TRBD2. This CDR3 contains 15 residues. Germline lookup yields CDR1 SEHNR and CDR2 FQNEAQ (reference sequence). J lost 2 bases, V lost 6 bases, and 7 bases had no gene match. CDR3 bases: TGTGCCAGCAGGCGGGGACTAGGCCCCACAGATACGCAGTATTTT. It translates to CASRRGLGPTDTQYF.